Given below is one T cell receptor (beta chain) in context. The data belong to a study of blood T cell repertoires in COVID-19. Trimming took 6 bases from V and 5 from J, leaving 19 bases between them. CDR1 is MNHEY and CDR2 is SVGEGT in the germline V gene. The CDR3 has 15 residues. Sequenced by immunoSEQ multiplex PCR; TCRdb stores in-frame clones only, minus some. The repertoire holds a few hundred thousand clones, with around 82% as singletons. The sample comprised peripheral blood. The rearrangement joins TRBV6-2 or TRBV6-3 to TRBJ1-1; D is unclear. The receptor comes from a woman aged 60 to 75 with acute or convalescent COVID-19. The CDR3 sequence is CASSLSRGGRTEAFF. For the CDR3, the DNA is TGTGCCAGCAGCCTATCCCGTGGAGGGAGGACTGAAGCTTTCTTT.